This T cell receptor (beta chain) was observed in a study of T cell repertoires in cytomegalovirus infection. Study as a whole: CMV epitopes used comprised recently identified HLA-C-restricted ones and well-studied HLA-B-restricted ones.

There are many counts of this clonotype. Antigen specificity is unknown. This CDR3 spans 13 amino acids. V was clipped by 6 bases and J by 0 bases, with 9 bases between them. Germline CDR1 and CDR2: MNHEY and SMNVEV (reference sequence). TCRdb re-analysed the reads in MiXCR, keeping a single row per CDR3 protein. The sample carries approximately 120,000 distinct CDR3 sequences, about 30% recorded once. The sample in question was CD8+ T cells from cultured PBMCs, obtained from culture after CMV antigen stimulation. This sequence originates from a human donor in good health (CMV status not recorded). Some clones in this sample may be carry-over from other donors' samples. The rearrangement joins TRBV27 to TRBJ2-7, with TRBD1 as a possible D gene (5 bases). The CDR3 DNA is TGTGCCAGCAGCCAGGGTCTCTCCTACGAGCAGTACTTC. It yields the protein CASSQGLSYEQYF.